Ten or more counts support the clone carrying this T cell receptor beta chain. The antigen remains unidentified. The sample originates from a study of Graves' ophthalmopathy and Graves' hyperthyroidism. Lactation, pregnancy, uncontrolled infections and other autoimmune diseases were all grounds for excluding patients. The starting material, over 8.5 ml of fresh peripheral blood, provided the PBMCs. The authors amplified TCR beta CDR3 regions, and they did so from RNA transcripts for repertoire sequencing. RT-PCR was first run with HTBI primers, then multiplex PCR in a second round. MiXCR, applied by TCRdb to the multiplex PCR reads, yields one record per CDR3 protein. The table includes roughly 350,000 distinct CDR3 sequences, roughly 17% detected once. Study findings and constraints: Classification of ophthalmopathy versus stable hyperthyroidism by a 13-signature model yielded 85% to 90% sensitivity and roughly 80% specificity.

The CDR3 extends over 14 amino acids. V gave up 6 bases and J gave up 4 bases; unmatched junction bases: 6. Germline CDR1 and CDR2: MDHEN and SYDVKM. Sequenced input: peripheral blood. V is TRBV28 and J is TRBJ1-2, with 9 bases matching TRBD1. The receptor was isolated from an adult woman with stable Graves' hyperthyroidism. The CDR3 coding sequence is TGTGCCAGCAGGAGACAGGGGGACTTCTATGGCTACACCTTC. This gives the protein CASRRQGDFYGYTF.